This TCR beta chain was documented in a study of shared T cell receptors in the human thymus. Germline CDR1 SGHRS, CDR2 YFSETQ. The CDR3 runs 12 residues. Trimming took 8 bases from V and 7 from J; bases not matched to a gene: 3. Sequencing was performed with immunoSEQ multiplex PCR; in TCRdb, only in-frame clones are kept and a portion is missing. This sample has 600,000 or so clones, with around 87% found just once. The sample also formed part of further work on human thymus T cells. That publication notes: The thymus tissue came from resections taken during corrective heart surgery. There appeared to be biased usage of V and J genes in thymic and blood repertoires. Highly overlapping thymic repertoires among unrelated individuals were reported in related research.

The receptor was derived from a boy younger than two with a congenital heart defect. Sequences were obtained from thymocytes. The chain recombines TRBV5-1 with TRBJ2-1, with TRBD1 matching over 10 bases. The CDR3 DNA sequence: TGCGCCAGTGGGACAGGGGTGAATGAGCAGTTCTTC. Translated, it gives CASGTGVNEQFF. Full variable domain (missing parts from reference TRBV5-1 and TRBJ2-1): KAGVTQTPRYLIKTRGQQVTLSCSPISGHRSVSWYQQTPGQGLQFLFEYFSETQRNKGNFPGRFSGRQFSNSRSEMNVSTLELGDSALYLCASGTGVNEQFFGPGTRLTVL.